The 27 T cell receptor beta chains reported below all come from one sample, sequenced in a study of blood T cell repertoires in COVID-19. The assay was immunoSEQ multiplex PCR, and TCRdb's table has in-frame clones only and misses some. In the table there are under 200,000 clones, 79% of which are singletons. The sequencing input was peripheral blood. Receptors originate from a woman between 55 and 75 years old with COVID-19, enrolled during active disease.

This clone was recorded only once. This sequence joins TRBV9 and TRBJ2-2; 7 bases line up with TRBD1. Germline V lookup: CDR1 SGDLS, CDR2 YYNGEE. The CDR3 has 15 amino acids. J lost 8 bases, V lost 4 bases, and 11 bases had no gene match. The CDR3 loop reads CASSTQGQEPGELFF. The CDR3 region has the DNA TGTGCCAGCAGCACCCAAGGACAGGAGCCGGGGGAGCTGTTTTTT.

Only a few counts were recorded for this clone. The chain combines TRBV19 with TRBJ2-5; tentatively, D is TRBD1 (6 bases). The V end was cut by 6 bases, the J end by 0 bases, with 11 bases between. The CDR3 consists of 14 residues. The germline V gene has CDR1 LNHDA and CDR2 SQIVND (reference sequence). The CDR3: CASSGQWYQETQYF. The CDR3 DNA sequence: TGTGCCAGTAGCGGACAGTGGTACCAAGAGACCCAGTACTTC.

The rearrangement links TRBV7-3 to TRBJ2-3, with D maybe TRBD2 (6 bases). CDR3 length equals 15 residues. Germline V gene lookup returns CDR1 SGHTA and CDR2 FQGTGA. Trimming removed 5 bases from V and 6 bases from J, with 18 bases in between. The CDR3, as DNA: TGTGCCAGCAGCGCGTCTAGCGACCGTAGGGATACGCAGTATTTT. The encoded protein is CASSASSDRRDTQYF.

The gene calls are TRBV21-1 and TRBJ2-3; TRBD1, the D gene given by the table, was not confirmed from the DNA. TRBV21-1 is classified as a pseudogene. This CDR3 has 15 residues. This CDR3 is CASSNNRGATDTQYF. The CDR3 DNA follows: TGTGCCAGCAGCAATAACAGGGGGGCCACAGATACGCAGTATTTT.

This clone was seen only a few times. V usage is TRBV9 and J usage is TRBJ1-6; 9 positions agree with TRBD1. V lost 2 bases and J lost 10; bases outside the gene matches: 4. The germline gives CDR1 SGDLS, CDR2 YYNGEE. CDR3 size: 14 residues. The CDR3 loop reads CASSVGTGWSPLHF. The CDR3 bases are TGTGCCAGCAGCGTGGGGACAGGGTGGTCACCCCTCCACTTT.

The chain couples TRBV5-1 to TRBJ2-2; TRBD1 matches at 8 bases. The germline gives CDR1 SGHRS, CDR2 YFSETQ. Losses at the gene ends were 8 bases for V and 1 base for J; bases not matched to a gene: 1. The CDR3 covers 13 residues. CDR3 nucleotides: TGCGCCAGTGGGACAGGGAACACCGGGGAGCTGTTTTTT. Translation gives CASGTGNTGELFF.

The chain combines TRBV5-1 with TRBJ1-6, with D maybe TRBD1 (6 bases). V was shortened by 4 bases and J by 7 bases, with 15 bases between the two germline ends. The CDR3 has 15 amino acids. Germline CDR1 reads SGHRS; CDR2 reads YFSETQ. DNA of the CDR3: TGCGCCAGCAGCCGAACGGACAGTCAAAATTCACCCCTCCACTTT. Translated, it gives CASSRTDSQNSPLHF. Variable domain in full (rest from reference TRBV5-1 and TRBJ1-6): KAGVTQTPRYLIKTRGQQVTLSCSPISGHRSVSWYQQTPGQGLQFLFEYFSETQRNKGNFPGRFSGRQFSNSRSEMNVSTLELGDSALYLCASSRTDSQNSPLHFGNGTRLTVT.

This clone was seen repeatedly, ten times or more. The chain links TRBV11-2 to TRBJ2-7; 8 bases are shared with TRBD2. The CDR3 has 15 residues. CDR1 is SGHAT and CDR2 is FQNNGV in the germline V gene. With 3 bases clipped from V and 1 base from J, the junction kept 5 bases outside the gene matches. In DNA, the CDR3 is TGTGCCAGCAGCTTCGATCGCGGGGGGTCCTACGAGCAGTACGTC. This gives the protein CASSFDRGGSYEQYV.

The chain uses TRBV11-2 and TRBJ1-5; TRBD1 aligns across 9 bases. Losses at the gene ends were 5 bases for V and 7 bases for J; bases not matched to a gene: 9. The length of the CDR3 is 15 residues. Germline V lookup: CDR1 SGHAT, CDR2 FQNNGV. DNA of the CDR3: TGTGCCAGCAGCCTGGGACAGGGACGAGGCCAGCCCCAGCATTTT. This translates into CASSLGQGRGQPQHF. Looking up the rest from reference TRBV11-2 and TRBJ1-5 gives the full variable domain: EAGVAQSPRYKIIEKRQSVAFWCNPISGHATLYWYQQILGQGPKLLIQFQNNGVVDDSQLPKDRFSAERLKGVDSTLKIQPAKLEDSAVYLCASSLGQGRGQPQHFGDGTRLSIL.

The chain links TRBV6-5 to TRBJ2-5; a weak D match, TRBD1 (5 bases). Looked up from germline, CDR1 is MNHEY and CDR2 is SVGAGI. With 7 bases removed from V and 4 bases from J, the gap between germline ends came to 16 bases. This CDR3 has 14 residues. The CDR3 spells CASNTARDGETQYF. The CDR3 DNA reads as TGTGCCAGCAACACCGCCAGGGATGGAGAGACCCAGTACTTC.

The chain is built from TRBV27 and TRBJ2-1; 9 nucleotides agree with TRBD2. The CDR3 runs 18 residues. Per the germline V gene, CDR1 is MNHEY and CDR2 is SMNVEV (reference sequence). Trimming cost V 7 bases and J 0 bases; bases outside gene matches: 13. The CDR3 here is CASTPTSGSSSSYNEQFF. The CDR3, as DNA: TGTGCCAGCACCCCGACTAGCGGTTCATCTAGCTCCTACAATGAGCAGTTCTTC.

The rearrangement links TRBV11-2 to TRBJ1-5, with 7 nucleotides matching TRBD1. The V gene end was trimmed by 2 bases and the J gene end by 7 bases; junction bases not matched to a gene: 2. Germline CDR1 is SGHAT and CDR2 is FQNNGV. The CDR3 covers 13 residues. CDR3 sequence reads: CASSLQGEQPQHF. The CDR3 coding sequence is TGTGCCAGCAGCTTACAGGGGGAACAGCCCCAGCATTTT.

This clone was counted only a few times. The genes are TRBV19 and TRBJ2-3; 7 bases line up with TRBD1. The CDR3 contains 15 residues. Losses at the gene ends were 5 bases for V and 0 bases for J; bases not matched to a gene: 5. CDR1 is LNHDA, CDR2 SQIVND, per germline (reference sequence). The CDR3 loop reads CASSHDRASTDTQYF. Here the CDR3 DNA reads TGTGCCAGTAGTCACGACAGGGCTAGCACAGATACGCAGTATTTT.

This sequence joins TRBV28 and TRBJ1-5, with 7 nucleotides matching TRBD1. CDR3 length: 15 residues. V lost 7 bases, J lost 6 bases, and 12 bases stayed unmatched. Germline CDR1 and CDR2: MDHEN and SYDVKM. This CDR3 is CASNSGRGPFQPQHF. CDR3 nucleotides: TGTGCCAGCAATAGCGGAAGGGGGCCCTTTCAGCCCCAGCATTTT.

The chain carries TRBV29-1 and TRBJ2-7; 10 positions agree with TRBD1. This CDR3 region has 12 residues. The V and J ends lost 5 bases and 3 bases, in that order; junction bases with no gene match: 1. The germline V gene encodes CDR1 SQVTM and CDR2 ANQGSEA. The CDR3 nucleotides are TGCAGCGTTTGGGACAGGGGCTACGAGCAGTACTTC. It encodes CSVWDRGYEQYF.

The V gene is TRBV6-5, the J gene TRBJ1-1, with D tentatively TRBD1 (6 bases). There are 14 residues in the CDR3. V lost 9 bases to trimming and J lost 4 bases, with 18 bases between them. CDR1 MNHEY and CDR2 SVGAGI come from the germline V gene. The CDR3 reads CASHKRGGGTEAFF. In DNA, the CDR3 is TGTGCCAGTCACAAGCGAGGGGGGGGCACTGAAGCTTTCTTT.

The chain joins TRBV27 to TRBJ1-6; a possible D gene is TRBD1 (6 bases). V shed 7 bases and J shed 5 bases, with 18 bases lying between them. Germline V CDR1 and CDR2: MNHEY, SMNVEV (reference sequence). The CDR3 consists of 16 residues. The CDR3 protein is CASTSGGLRNNSPLHF. CDR3 sequence (DNA): TGTGCCAGCACGTCGGGGGGGCTCCGAAATAATTCACCCCTCCACTTT.

The sample holds a few counts of this clone. The chain joins TRBV19 to TRBJ1-6; TRBD1 matches 8 bases. The CDR3 totals 14 residues. Germline V gene sequence: CDR1 LNHDA, CDR2 SQIVND (reference sequence). V trimming: 4 bases; J trimming: 10 bases; junction bases outside the gene matches: 6. For the CDR3, the DNA is TGTGCCAGTAGTACCGGACAGGGTACCTCACCCCTCCACTTT. Protein product: CASSTGQGTSPLHF.

This clone was counted a few times. The chain uses TRBV5-6 and TRBJ1-5; D might be TRBD1 (5 bases). CDR1 SGHDT and CDR2 YYEEEE come from the germline V gene. Trimming took off 1 base at V and 4 bases at J, with 9 bases between the two ends. The CDR3 runs 14 residues. The CDR3 region is CASSLLRGNQPQHF. The CDR3, as DNA: TGTGCCAGCAGCTTGTTACGGGGGAATCAGCCCCAGCATTTT.

Comments on this clone: Other DNA sequences within the sample encode an identical CDR3. The chain couples TRBV6-5 to TRBJ1-1, with D uncertain. This CDR3 is built from 15 residues. CDR1 MNHEY and CDR2 SVGAGI come from the germline V gene. V lost 2 bases and J lost 0, with 10 bases in between. The CDR3 region has the DNA TGTGCCAGCAGTTACCTTCCGGGTGTGAACACTGAAGCTTTCTTT. Residues: CASSYLPGVNTEAFF.

This rearrangement joins TRBV7-8 to TRBJ1-1, with D possibly matching TRBD1 (5 bases). The V gene's germline CDR1 is SGHVS and CDR2 FQNEAQ. CDR3 length: 15 residues. V shed 1 base and J shed 3 bases, with 12 bases lying between them. The CDR3 sequence: CASSLVGAGDTEAFF. The CDR3 region has the DNA TGTGCCAGCAGCTTAGTTGGGGCTGGGGACACTGAAGCTTTCTTT.

This chain uses TRBV5-8 with TRBJ2-5, with TRBD1 identical over 9 bases. The CDR3 is made up of 13 amino acids. Losses at the gene ends were 5 bases for V and 7 bases for J; bases not matched to a gene: 6. Germline CDR1 reads SGHTS; CDR2 reads YDEGEE. In DNA, the CDR3 is TGTGCCAGCAGGATGGGACAGGGAGTGACCCAGTACTTC. The encoded protein is CASRMGQGVTQYF.

A single count supports this clone. The genes are TRBV6-2 or TRBV6-3 and TRBJ2-7; D might be TRBD2 (5 bases). The ends were cut back, 3 bases at V and 2 bases at J, with 14 bases in the middle. Per germline, CDR1 MNHEY and CDR2 SVGEGT. The CDR3 is made up of 15 amino acids. CDR3 sequence reads: CASSYSGSVTYEQYF. CDR3 sequence (DNA): TGTGCCAGCAGTTATAGTGGTAGCGTAACCTACGAGCAGTACTTC.

The chain links TRBV5-1 to TRBJ1-4; 7 nucleotides align to TRBD1. J lost 2 bases, V lost 9 bases, and 7 bases had no gene match. Germline V gene lookup returns CDR1 SGHRS and CDR2 YFSETQ. The CDR3 runs 14 residues. The CDR3 region has the DNA TGCGCCACCTCGACAGGGCCCACTAATGAAAAACTGTTTTTT. This sequence encodes CATSTGPTNEKLFF.

The chain joins TRBV24-1 to TRBJ2-3; perhaps TRBD2 as D (6 bases). The ends were cut back, 5 bases at V and 0 bases at J, with 8 bases in the middle. The germline V gene encodes CDR1 KGHDR and CDR2 SFDVKD. This CDR3 is 14 amino acids long. In DNA form, the CDR3 reads TGTGCCACCAGTGCCCGGGGGAGCACAGATACGCAGTATTTT. It is translated as CATSARGSTDTQYF.

This clone was seen a single time. The chain has TRBV24-1 and TRBJ1-2, with D possibly matching TRBD1 (5 bases). V gave up 4 bases and J gave up 0 bases, with 11 bases separating them. CDR1 KGHDR and CDR2 SFDVKD come from the germline V gene. This CDR3 contains 15 residues. The CDR3 region has the DNA TGTGCCACCAGTGAAGCGGGGGGACCTAACTATGGCTACACCTTC. Amino acid sequence: CATSEAGGPNYGYTF.

The V gene is TRBV19, the J gene TRBJ1-2; D gene uncertain. The germline CDR1 and CDR2 sequences are LNHDA and SQIVND (reference sequence). The CDR3 is made up of 16 amino acids. Between the trimmed V and J ends, which lost 3 bases and 8 bases, there was a span of 22 bases. CDR3 DNA sequence: TGTGCCAGTAGTATTAGTGTAGGGCTCCTCGGGAAAGGCTACACCTTC. It codes for CASSISVGLLGKGYTF.